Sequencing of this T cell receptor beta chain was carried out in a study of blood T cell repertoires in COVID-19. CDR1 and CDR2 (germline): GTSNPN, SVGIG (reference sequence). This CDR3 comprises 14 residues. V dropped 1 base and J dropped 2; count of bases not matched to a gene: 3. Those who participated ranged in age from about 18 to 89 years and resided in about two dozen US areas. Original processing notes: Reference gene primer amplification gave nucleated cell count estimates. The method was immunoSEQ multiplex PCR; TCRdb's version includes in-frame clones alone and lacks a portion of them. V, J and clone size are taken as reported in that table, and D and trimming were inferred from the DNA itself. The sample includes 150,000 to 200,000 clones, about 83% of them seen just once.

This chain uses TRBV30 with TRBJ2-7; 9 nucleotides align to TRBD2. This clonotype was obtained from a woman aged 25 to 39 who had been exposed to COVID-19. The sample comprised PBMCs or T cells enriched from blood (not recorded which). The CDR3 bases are TGTGCCTGGAGTGATGAGCGGGGGGCCTACGAGCAGTACTTC. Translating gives CAWSDERGAYEQYF.